This T cell receptor (beta chain) was retrieved from a study of spatial heterogeneity in lung cancer. Each TCR cDNA molecule carried a unique molecular identifier. TCRdb itself ran the 5' RACE reads through MiXCR, one entry per CDR3 protein. The sample lists tens of thousands of distinct CDR3 sequences, about 5.6% occurring once. This clonotype occurred a few times. Time point indicated: blood at routine non-recurrence follow-up after resection. The input material, whole RNA from tumor, nontumor lung or frozen PBMC, was sequenced unsorted. Germline assignment: CDR1 KGHSH and CDR2 LQKENI. This CDR3 region has 17 residues. Losses at the gene ends were 2 bases for V and 3 bases for J; bases not matched to a gene: 7.

The sequence derives from a male donor with early-stage non-small cell lung cancer. This chain uses TRBV18 with TRBJ2-1; 10 bases align to TRBD2. The source material was PBMCs, sampled at follow-up. The CDR3 sequence: CASSPTTSGDYYNEQFF. CDR3 coding DNA: TGTGCCAGCTCACCAACAACTAGCGGGGATTACTACAATGAGCAGTTCTTC.